This entry describes one TCR beta chain. The data were obtained in a study of shared clonotypes between healthy human individuals. The assay was immunoSEQ multiplex PCR, and TCRdb's table has in-frame clones only and misses some. The sample consists of millions of clones, approximately 90% of them appearing once. Germline CDR1 is SGHRS and CDR2 is YFSETQ. V was trimmed by 5 bases and J by 4 bases, leaving 15 bases between them. This CDR3 contains 15 residues. This chain links TRBV5-1 with TRBJ2-2; D gene ambiguous. The TCR originated in a man in his late teens or twenties in good health. The material sequenced was naive CD4+ T cells sorted from blood. The subset is: CD45RA+ positively selected. As DNA, the CDR3 is TGCGCCAGCAGTTTACTGACCAGCCGCACCGGGGAGCTGTTTTTT. Translating gives CASSLLTSRTGELFF.